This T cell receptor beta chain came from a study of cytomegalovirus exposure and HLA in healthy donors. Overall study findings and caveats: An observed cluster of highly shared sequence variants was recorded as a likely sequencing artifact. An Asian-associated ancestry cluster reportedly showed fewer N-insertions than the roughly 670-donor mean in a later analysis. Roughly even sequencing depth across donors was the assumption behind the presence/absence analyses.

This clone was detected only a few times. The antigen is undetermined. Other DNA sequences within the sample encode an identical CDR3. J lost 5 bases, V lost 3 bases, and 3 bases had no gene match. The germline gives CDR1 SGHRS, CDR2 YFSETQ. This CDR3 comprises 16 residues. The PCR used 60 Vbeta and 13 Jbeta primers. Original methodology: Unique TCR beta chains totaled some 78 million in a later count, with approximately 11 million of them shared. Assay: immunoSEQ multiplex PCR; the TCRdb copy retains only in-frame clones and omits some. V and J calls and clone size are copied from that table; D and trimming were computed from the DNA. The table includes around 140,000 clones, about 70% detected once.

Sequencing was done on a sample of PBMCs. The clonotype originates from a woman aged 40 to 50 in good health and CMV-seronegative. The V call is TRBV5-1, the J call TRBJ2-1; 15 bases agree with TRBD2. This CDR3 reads CASSSGLAGGHNEQFF. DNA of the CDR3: TGCGCCAGCAGCTCGGGACTAGCGGGGGGCCACAATGAGCAGTTCTTC.